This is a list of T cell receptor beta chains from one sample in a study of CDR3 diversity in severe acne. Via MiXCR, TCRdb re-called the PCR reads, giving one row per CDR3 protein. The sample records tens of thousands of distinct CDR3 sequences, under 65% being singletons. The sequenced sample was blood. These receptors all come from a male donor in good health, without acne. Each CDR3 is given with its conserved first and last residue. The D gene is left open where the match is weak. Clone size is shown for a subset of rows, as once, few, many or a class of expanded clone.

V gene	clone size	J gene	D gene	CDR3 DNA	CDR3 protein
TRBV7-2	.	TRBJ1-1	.	TGTGCCAGCAGCTTAGCCGGGGCTTCGGAGAACACTGAAGCTTTCTTT	CASSLAGASENTEAFF
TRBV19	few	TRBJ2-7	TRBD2	TGTGCCAGTAGTGCAAGACTAGCGGGGGGGCCAGGCGAGCAGTACTTC	CASSARLAGGPGEQYF
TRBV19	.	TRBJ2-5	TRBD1	TGTGCCAGCAGCTATACACAGGGGAAAGAGACCCAGTACTTC	CASSYTQGKETQYF
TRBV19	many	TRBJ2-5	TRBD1	TGTGCCAGTAGTAAGGGGGCGTCGGAGACCCAGTACTTC	CASSKGASETQYF
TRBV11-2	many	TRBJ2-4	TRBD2	TGTGCCAGCAGCTCGGGACTAGCGGACGGAGGGGTAGCCAAAAACATTCAGTACTTC	CASSSGLADGGVAKNIQYF
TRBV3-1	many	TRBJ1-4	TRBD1	TGTGCCAGCAGCTACAGGGGTAATGAAAAACTGTTTTTT	CASSYRGNEKLFF
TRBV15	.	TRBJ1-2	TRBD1	TGTGCCACCAGCAGAGTTGAGGGGGCGCTGGGCTACACCTTC	CATSRVEGALGYTF
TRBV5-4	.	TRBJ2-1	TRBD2	TGTGCCAGCAGCCTATTGCGAACTAGCGGGAGAACGGGACAGTTCTTC	CASSLLRTSGRTGQFF
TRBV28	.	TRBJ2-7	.	TGTGCCAGCAGCTCCCAACTGACCCCCTACGAGCAGTACTTC	CASSSQLTPYEQYF
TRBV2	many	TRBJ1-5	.	TGTGCCAGCAGTGAGAGACAGAAGAATCAGCCCCAGCATTTT	CASSERQKNQPQHF
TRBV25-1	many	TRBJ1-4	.	TGTGCCAGCAGTGAATCACAGGCGGGTGAAAAACTGTTTTTT	CASSESQAGEKLFF
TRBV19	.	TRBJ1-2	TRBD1	TGTGCCAGCAACACAGGGGTAGACTATGGCTACACCTTC	CASNTGVDYGYTF
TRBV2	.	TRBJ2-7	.	TGTGCCAGCACCCCAAGGGGGAGATACGAGCAGTACTTC	CASTPRGRYEQYF
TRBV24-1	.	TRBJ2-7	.	TGTGCCACCAGTGATTCGGACAGCTCCAAGCAGTACTTC	CATSDSDSSKQYF
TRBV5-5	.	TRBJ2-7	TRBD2	TGTGCCAGCAGCACCCGCCCCACGGGCTTCCTGACTAGCGGGTCGTACTTC	CASSTRPTGFLTSGSYF
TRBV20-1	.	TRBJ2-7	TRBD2	TGCAGTGCTAGAGTCCGCGGGGGGACTAGCGTGTACGAGCAGTACTTC	CSARVRGGTSVYEQYF
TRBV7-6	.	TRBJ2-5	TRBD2	TGTGCTAGCAGCTTTGACGCTTCTAGCGGCCAAGAGACCCAGTACTTC	CASSFDASSGQETQYF
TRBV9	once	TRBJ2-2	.	TGTGCCAGCACCGCCACCGGGGAGCTGTTTTTT	CASTATGELFF
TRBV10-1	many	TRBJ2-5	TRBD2	TGCGCCAGCAGTGAGTTGACTAGCGGGAAAGAGACCCAGTACTTC	CASSELTSGKETQYF
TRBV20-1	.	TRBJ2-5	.	TGCAGTGCGACCGGAGCCTACAATGAGACCCAGTACTTC	CSATGAYNETQYF
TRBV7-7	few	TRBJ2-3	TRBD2	TGTGCCAGCAGCTTAGTCGGTAGCGGGAGCAAAACAGATACGCAGTATTTT	CASSLVGSGSKTDTQYF
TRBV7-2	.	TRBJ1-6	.	TGTGCCAGCAGCTTGGATGCCGGGCAGGGGTTTTATTCACCCCTCCACTTT	CASSLDAGQGFYSPLHF
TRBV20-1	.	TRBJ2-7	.	TGCAGTGCGGGATCGGGACTTCCAACCTACGAGCAGTACTTC	CSAGSGLPTYEQYF
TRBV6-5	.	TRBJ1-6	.	TGTGCCTGGACCGGGACGAACGCGGATTCACCCCTCCACTTT	CAWTGTNADSPLHF
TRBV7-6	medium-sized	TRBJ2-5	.	TGTGCCAGCAGCTCCGACAGGAAAAAGACCCAGTACTTC	CASSSDRKKTQYF
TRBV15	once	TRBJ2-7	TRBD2	TGTGCCACCAGCTCCAGGGGTCCTAGCGGGAGCCACGAGCAGTACTTC	CATSSRGPSGSHEQYF
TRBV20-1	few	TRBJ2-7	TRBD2	TGCAGTGCTAGCGCCCGACTAGCGGGAGGGTTAGACGAGCAGTACTTC	CSASARLAGGLDEQYF
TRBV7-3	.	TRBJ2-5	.	TGTGCCAGCAGCATGCAGGGGGAGACCCAGTACTTC	CASSMQGETQYF
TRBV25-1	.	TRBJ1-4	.	TGTGCCAGCAGTGACTACCAGGGTTTTAATGAAAAACTGTTTTTT	CASSDYQGFNEKLFF
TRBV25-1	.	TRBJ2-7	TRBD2	TGTGCCAGCAGTGCTGTTACTAGCGGGGGTGCACCTCCGTGCTCCTACGAGCAGTACTTC	CASSAVTSGGAPPCSYEQYF
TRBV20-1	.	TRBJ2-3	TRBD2	TGCAGTGCTAGGGGGACTAGCGGGAGGGGCACAGATGCGCAGTATTTT	CSARGTSGRGTDAQYF
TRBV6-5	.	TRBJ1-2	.	TGTGCCAGCAGTGAAGCGCAAGGACAGCGCTATGGCTACACCTTC	CASSEAQGQRYGYTF
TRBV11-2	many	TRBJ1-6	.	TGTGCCAGCAGCGCCGCACCGGGTAATTCACCCCTCCACTTT	CASSAAPGNSPLHF
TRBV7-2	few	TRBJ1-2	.	TGTGCCAGCAGCTCCCTCGAACCCAGGGGCTACACCTTC	CASSSLEPRGYTF
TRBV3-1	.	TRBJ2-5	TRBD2	TGTGCCAGCAGCCAGGGGGGGGCGACTAGCGGAGAGACCCAGTACTTC	CASSQGGATSGETQYF
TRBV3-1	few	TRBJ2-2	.	TGTGCCAGCAGCCAAGGGGCGGGAAACACCGGGGAGCTGTTTTTT	CASSQGAGNTGELFF
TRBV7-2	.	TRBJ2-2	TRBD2	TGTGCCAGCAGCTCACTTAGGACTAGCGGGAGCCCAAGTTCCACCGGGGAGCTGTTTTTT	CASSSLRTSGSPSSTGELFF
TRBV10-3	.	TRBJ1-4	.	TGTGCCATCAGCGGGGACGAAAAACTGTTTTTT	CAISGDEKLFF
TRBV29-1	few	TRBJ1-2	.	TGCAGCGTTGACTCCTCGGGAGGCTACACCTTC	CSVDSSGGYTF
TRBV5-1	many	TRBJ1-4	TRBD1	TGCGCCAGCAGCACGGGACAGGGGATCAATGAAAAACTGTTTTTT	CASSTGQGINEKLFF
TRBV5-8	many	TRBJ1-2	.	TGTGCCAGCAGCCCAGGAGGGATCCTGCGCTACACCTTC	CASSPGGILRYTF
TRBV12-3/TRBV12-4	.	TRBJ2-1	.	TGTGCCAGCAGTTTGAGGCCCCACTCGTACTATGAGCAGTTCTTC	CASSLRPHSYYEQFF
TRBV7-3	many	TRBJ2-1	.	TGTGCCAGCAGCCGTAGTCAAGGCAGTGAGCAGTTCTTC	CASSRSQGSEQFF
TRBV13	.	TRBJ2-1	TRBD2	TGTGCCAGCAGCTCCCGGACTAGCGGGGGAGTTAATGAGCAGTTCTTC	CASSSRTSGGVNEQFF
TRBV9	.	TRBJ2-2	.	TGTGCCAGCAGCCCAGGGACGGCGACCACCGGGGAGCTGTTTTTT	CASSPGTATTGELFF
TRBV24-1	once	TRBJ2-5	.	TGTGCCACCAGTGATTTGGGGAGAGAGACCCAGTACTTC	CATSDLGRETQYF
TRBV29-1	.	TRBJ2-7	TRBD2	TGCAGCGTTGAAGGGACTAGCGGGAATTCCTACGAGCAGTACTTC	CSVEGTSGNSYEQYF
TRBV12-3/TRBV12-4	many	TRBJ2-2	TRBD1	TGTGCCAGCAGTTACAGGGGAGATCGTACCGGGGAGCTGTTTTTT	CASSYRGDRTGELFF
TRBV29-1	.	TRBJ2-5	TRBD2	TGCAGCGTTGTTCTAGCGGGCCCAGGGACCCAGTACTTC	CSVVLAGPGTQYF